This TCR beta chain originates from a study of blood T cell repertoires in COVID-19. Background on the study: Acute and convalescent COVID-19 specimens originated in the United States, Italy and Spain. T cells, B-cell-depleted T cells, or PBMCs supplied cDNA or gDNA.

This clone occurred once. Data came from immunoSEQ multiplex PCR; TCRdb stores just in-frame clones and leaves some out. The table has about 200,000 clones, around 86% seen once; the top ten hold 5% to 7%. Sample: PBMCs or T cells enriched from blood (not recorded which). The source is a man aged 35-49 years with acute COVID-19.

The CDR3 region has the DNA TGCGCCAGCAGCCCCTCCTCTCGGGAGGGCTACACCTTC. Amino acid sequence: CASSPSSREGYTF. The genes are TRBV4-1 and TRBJ1-2; D not certain. The germline V gene has CDR1 MGHRA and CDR2 YSYEKL. The germline V and J ends were trimmed by 4 bases and 8 bases, with 14 bases remaining between them. This CDR3 is 13 amino acids long.